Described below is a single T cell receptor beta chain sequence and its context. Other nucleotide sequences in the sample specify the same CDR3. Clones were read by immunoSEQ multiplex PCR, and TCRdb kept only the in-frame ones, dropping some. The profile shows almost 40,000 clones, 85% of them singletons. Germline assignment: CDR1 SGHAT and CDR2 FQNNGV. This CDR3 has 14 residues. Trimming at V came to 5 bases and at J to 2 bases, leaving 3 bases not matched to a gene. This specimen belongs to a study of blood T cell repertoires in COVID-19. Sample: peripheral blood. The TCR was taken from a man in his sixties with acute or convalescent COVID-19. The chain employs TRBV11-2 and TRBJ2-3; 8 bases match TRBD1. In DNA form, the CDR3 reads TGTGCCAGCAGCCCGGACAGGGCCACAGATACGCAGTATTTT. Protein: CASSPDRATDTQYF. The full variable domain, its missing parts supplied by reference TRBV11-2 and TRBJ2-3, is EAGVAQSPRYKIIEKRQSVAFWCNPISGHATLYWYQQILGQGPKLLIQFQNNGVVDDSQLPKDRFSAERLKGVDSTLKIQPAKLEDSAVYLCASSPDRATDTQYFGPGTRLTVL.